Below, one T cell receptor (beta chain) is given with its context. This table comes from immunoSEQ multiplex PCR, and its TCRdb copy is limited to in-frame clones, with some not included. The sample has more than 150,000 clones, 88% seen once. The sample is drawn from a study of blood T cell repertoires in COVID-19. Germline CDR1 is MRHNA and CDR2 is SNTAGT. V was shortened by 3 bases and J by 1 base, with 13 bases between the two germline ends. This CDR3 is built from 16 residues. The sequencing sample was made of peripheral blood. The sequence came from a woman in her seventies with acute or convalescent COVID-19. The chain has TRBV6-4 and TRBJ1-3; D not resolved. CDR3: CASSDPKQRSGNTIYF. CDR3 in DNA: TGTGCCAGCAGTGATCCAAAACAGAGATCTGGAAACACCATATATTTT.